This T cell receptor (beta chain) was captured by sequencing in a study of cytomegalovirus exposure and HLA in healthy donors. Study findings and constraints: Earlier analysis found most TCR beta V segments productive about 90% or about 30% of the time.

Of note for this clone: Its target is unknown.

Primers included in the PCR were 60 Vbeta and 13 Jbeta primers. This table comes from immunoSEQ multiplex PCR, and its TCRdb copy is limited to in-frame clones, with some not included. The sample comprises 150,000 to 200,000 clones, 80% of which are singletons, and around a tenth rests with the top ten. The CDR3 has 15 residues. V dropped 1 base and J dropped 2 bases, with 9 bases sitting between them. Germline V gene lookup returns CDR1 LNHDA and CDR2 SQIVND (reference sequence). The V call is TRBV19, the J call TRBJ1-5; D is ambiguous. This TCR derives from a man aged 18 to 29 in good health and CMV-seropositive. The sequenced sample was PBMCs. The CDR3 region is CASSIGGRGNQPQHF. CDR3 coding DNA: TGTGCCAGTAGTATAGGAGGGCGCGGCAATCAGCCCCAGCATTTT.